This TCR beta chain stems from a study of a mutant IDH1 vaccine in newly diagnosed glioma. Overall study: Vaccinations were initiated 4-6 weeks following radiotherapy alone, or were given together with temozolomide cycles.

Germline assignment: CDR1 PRHDT and CDR2 FYEKMQ (reference sequence). There are 14 residues in the CDR3. Trimming at V came to 5 bases and at J to 5 bases, leaving 7 bases not matched to a gene. Time point meaning: week 47, end of study. Doses consisted of 300 ug of mutant IDH1 20-mer peptide each, paired with topical imiquimod. In regard to this clone: Its antigen is unidentified.

Assay: immunoSEQ multiplex PCR; the TCRdb copy retains only in-frame clones and omits some. The data hold 60,000 to 70,000 clones, with roughly 87% observed a single time. The sequencing used PBMCs, collected from a glioma patient whose treatment included an IDH1 peptide vaccine. The chain has TRBV13 and TRBJ1-2; 8 nucleotides line up with TRBD1. The clonotype originates from a man aged 30 to 45 with glioma. The CDR3 DNA reads as TGTGCCAGCAGCCTTCGGACAGGGAGGTATGGCTACACCTTC. This translates into CASSLRTGRYGYTF.